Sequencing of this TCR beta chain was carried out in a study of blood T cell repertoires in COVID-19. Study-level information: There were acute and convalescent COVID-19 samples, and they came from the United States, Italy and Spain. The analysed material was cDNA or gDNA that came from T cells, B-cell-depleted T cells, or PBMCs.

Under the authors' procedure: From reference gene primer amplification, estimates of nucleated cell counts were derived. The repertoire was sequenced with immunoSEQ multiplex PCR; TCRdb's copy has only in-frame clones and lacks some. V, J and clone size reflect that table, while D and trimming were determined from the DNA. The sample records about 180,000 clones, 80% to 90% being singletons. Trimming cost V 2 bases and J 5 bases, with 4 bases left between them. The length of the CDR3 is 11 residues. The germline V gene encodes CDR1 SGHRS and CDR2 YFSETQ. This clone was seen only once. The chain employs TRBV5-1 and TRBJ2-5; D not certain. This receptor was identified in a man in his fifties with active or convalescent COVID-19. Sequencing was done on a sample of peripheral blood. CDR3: CASSLHETQYF. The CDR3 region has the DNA TGCGCCAGCAGCTTACATGAGACCCAGTACTTC. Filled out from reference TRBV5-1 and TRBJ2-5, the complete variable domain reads KAGVTQTPRYLIKTRGQQVTLSCSPISGHRSVSWYQQTPGQGLQFLFEYFSETQRNKGNFPGRFSGRQFSNSRSEMNVSTLELGDSALYLCASSLHETQYFGPGTRLLVL.